One and the same sample provided the 21 T cell receptor beta chains below, sequenced in a study of molecular identifiers for immune sequencing clone quantification. TCRdb analysed the PCR reads with MiXCR anew, one entry per CDR3 protein. The profile shows approximately 630,000 distinct CDR3 sequences, 25% of them singletons. Sequenced sample: naive CD8+ T cells from blood, with Jurkat cell RNA spiked in. Specified subset: FACS-sorted CD8+CD4-CCR7+CD45RA+ naive T cells. These receptors were taken from a human donor in good health. Some libraries in this study had Jurkat cell RNA spiked in.

This clonotype came up a few times. The chain couples TRBV4-1 to TRBJ2-7, with no clear D. Germline V gives CDR1 MGHRA, CDR2 YSYEKL. The CDR3 is made up of 13 amino acids. The germline V and J ends were trimmed by 0 bases and 7 bases, with 10 bases remaining between them. This CDR3 reads CASSQDRLVEQYF. CDR3 coding DNA: TGCGCCAGCAGCCAAGATCGTTTAGTGGAGCAGTACTTC.

The rearrangement links TRBV4-1 to TRBJ2-7; the D is unclear. V lost 5 bases and J 3 bases, leaving 11 bases between the germline ends. This CDR3 comprises 13 residues. CDR1 and CDR2 (germline): MGHRA, YSYEKL. CDR3 nucleotide sequence: TGCGCCAGCAGCAAGAATACTGACTACGAGCAGTACTTC. Protein product: CASSKNTDYEQYF.

This clonotype has just a few counts. This CDR3 is CASSQWDRGTDTQYF. The DNA for the CDR3 is TGTGCCAGCAGCCAATGGGACAGGGGCACAGATACGCAGTATTTT. The J gene is TRBJ2-3, the V gene TRBV7-6; 9 nucleotides match TRBD1. V lost 5 bases to trimming and J lost 1 base; unmatched junction nucleotides: 4. This CDR3 region has 15 residues. Germline CDR1 is SGHVS and CDR2 is FNYEAQ.

This clonotype was seen repeatedly, ten times or more. The CDR3: CASSTSWTGVSNYGYTF. In DNA, the CDR3 is TGTGCCAGCAGTACGAGTTGGACAGGAGTATCAAACTATGGCTACACCTTC. The chain employs TRBV7-2 and TRBJ1-2; 7 positions match TRBD1. The CDR3 has 17 amino acids. V dropped 6 bases and J dropped 2; count of bases not matched to a gene: 15. Germline assignment: CDR1 SGHTA and CDR2 FQGNSA.

This clonotype was found many times. V and J are TRBV7-9 and TRBJ1-5, with 7 bases aligning to TRBD1. The CDR3 contains 17 residues. With V trimmed by 8 bases and J by 0 bases, 13 bases remained unmatched. Germline V gene sequence: CDR1 SEHNR, CDR2 FQNEAQ (reference sequence). In nucleotides, the CDR3 is TGTGCCAGCGGGTCGGGACAGCTATTAGATAGCAATCAGCCCCAGCATTTT. Translated: CASGSGQLLDSNQPQHF.

This clonotype showed up just a few times. The V gene is TRBV7-6, the J gene TRBJ1-5; D is unclear. V lost 0 bases and J lost 9, with 9 bases in between. Looked up from germline, CDR1 is SGHVS and CDR2 is FNYEAQ. The CDR3 has 13 amino acids. CDR3 region: CASSLALARPQHF. Written as DNA, the CDR3 is TGTGCCAGCAGCTTAGCGCTGGCGCGGCCCCAGCATTTT.

This clonotype came up a few times. The V and J genes are TRBV2 and TRBJ2-5; D remains unclear. The CDR3 runs 14 residues. V shed 1 base and J shed 2 bases, with 8 bases lying between them. From germline, CDR1 is SNHLY and CDR2 FYNNEI. CDR3 DNA: TGTGCCAGCAGTGAAGGGACGTCTCAAGAGACCCAGTACTTC. It is translated as CASSEGTSQETQYF. Full variable domain (remainder filled in from reference TRBV2 and TRBJ2-5): EPEVTQTPSHQVTQMGQEVILRCVPISNHLYFYWYRQILGQKVEFLVSFYNNEISEKSEIFDDQFSVERPDGSNFTLKIRSTKLEDSAMYFCASSEGTSQETQYFGPGTRLLVL.

The V call is TRBV6-5, the J call TRBJ1-2; TRBD1 matches 11 bases. The CDR3 extends over 13 amino acids. Germline trimming cut 11 bases from V and 8 bases from J; bases unmatched to any gene: 10. Germline V lookup: CDR1 MNHEY, CDR2 SVGAGI. The CDR3: CAARGQGVRGYTF. The CDR3 nucleotides read TGTGCCGCTCGGGGACAGGGGGTTCGCGGCTACACCTTC.

The rearrangement links TRBV6-2 or TRBV6-3 to TRBJ2-7; 9 nucleotides agree with TRBD1. J lost 3 bases, V lost 8 bases, and 17 bases had no gene match. Germline V gene sequence: CDR1 MNHEY, CDR2 SVGEGT. The CDR3 runs to 17 residues. This CDR3 is CASSDRGAFAENYEQYF. The CDR3 coding sequence is TGTGCCAGCTCTGACAGGGGGGCTTTTGCAGAAAACTACGAGCAGTACTTC.

This clonotype was counted a few times. The V and J genes are TRBV7-6 and TRBJ2-3; D might be TRBD1 (7 bases). V was cut by 0 bases and J by 6 bases, with 19 bases left in between. CDR1 is SGHVS, CDR2 FNYEAQ, per germline. This CDR3 contains 17 residues. CDR3 in DNA: TGTGCCAGCAGCTTAGCGAAGCACCGACTAGGGGGCGATACGCAGTATTTT. This gives the protein CASSLAKHRLGGDTQYF.

At least ten counts were recorded for this clonotype. The CDR3 nucleotides read TGCGCCAGCAGCAGACGGGACTCAGATAGGACAGATACGCAGTATTTT. This translates into CASSRRDSDRTDTQYF. The chain employs TRBV4-1 and TRBJ2-3, with D tentatively TRBD2 (6 bases). Trimming removed 5 bases from V and 3 bases from J, with 18 bases in between. Germline V gives CDR1 MGHRA, CDR2 YSYEKL. The CDR3 has 16 residues.

This clonotype was observed a few times. The V and J genes are TRBV27 and TRBJ2-7; 10 nucleotides agree with TRBD1. The CDR3 totals 15 residues. Trimming at V came to 5 bases and at J to 7 bases, leaving 11 bases not matched to a gene. The germline gives CDR1 MNHEY, CDR2 SMNVEV (reference sequence). Written as DNA, the CDR3 is TGTGCCAGCAGTCCGGGACAGGGGATGTACTGGGAGCAGTACTTC. Residues: CASSPGQGMYWEQYF.

Only a few counts were recorded for this clonotype. This chain joins TRBV28 and TRBJ2-5; D may be TRBD1 or TRBD2 (6 bases each). Germline V gene sequence: CDR1 MDHEN, CDR2 SYDVKM. Trimming took 9 bases from V and 9 from J, leaving 20 bases between them. The length of the CDR3 is 13 residues. The CDR3 protein is CARRGVLVGAQYF. DNA of the CDR3: TGTGCCAGGAGGGGGGTTCTAGTGGGGGCCCAGTACTTC.

Points on this clonotype: A much more abundant neighbour one base away suggests this may be a read error. The V and J genes are TRBV2 and TRBJ2-3; TRBD2 matches at 9 bases. The CDR3 covers 18 residues. With V trimmed by 8 bases and J by 2 bases, 17 bases remained unmatched. Germline V gene lookup returns CDR1 SNHLY and CDR2 FYNNEI. This CDR3 reads CASLRGEAGGSFTDTQYF. DNA for the CDR3: TGTGCCAGCCTTCGGGGTGAAGCGGGGGGCTCGTTCACAGATACGCAGTATTTT.

There are many counts of this clonotype. V usage is TRBV18 and J usage is TRBJ2-5; the match to TRBD1 covers 10 bases. The germline gives CDR1 KGHSH, CDR2 LQKENI. CDR3 length equals 15 residues. With 3 bases clipped from V and 3 bases from J, the junction kept 4 bases outside the gene matches. CDR3 nucleotide sequence: TGTGCCAGCTCACCTATCGGGACAGGGGAAGAGACCCAGTACTTC. Its protein product is CASSPIGTGEETQYF.

Many counts were recorded for this clonotype. The rearrangement uses TRBV6-5 and TRBJ2-5; perhaps TRBD2 as D (5 bases). This CDR3 is built from 16 residues. Germline loops: CDR1 MNHEY, CDR2 SVGAGI. Trimming shortened V by 4 bases and J by 4 bases, and 19 bases separated the two germline ends. This CDR3 reads CASSLWNSLRGETQYF. The DNA for the CDR3 is TGTGCCAGCAGTTTGTGGAACTCCCTTCGGGGAGAGACCCAGTACTTC.

Remarks on this clonotype: Given a much more abundant clone one base away, this may be a read error. The J gene is TRBJ2-3, the V gene TRBV20-1; D gene unclear. The length of the CDR3 is 11 residues. Per the germline V gene, CDR1 is DFQATT and CDR2 is SNEGSKA (reference sequence). The CDR3 DNA follows: TGCGGTGCTAGAGTCGAAGATACGCAGTATTTT. Amino acid sequence: CGARVEDTQYF.

A word on this clonotype: A much larger clone differs from this one at a single base, so this may be a read error. J is TRBJ1-4 and V is TRBV4-2; TRBD1 is a possible D gene (5 bases). Looked up from germline, CDR1 is LGHNA and CDR2 is YNFKEQ. CDR3 size: 16 residues. The CDR3 DNA sequence: TGTGCCAGCAGCCAAGAGCTATGGAGGGGTAATGAAAAACAGTTTTTT. It is translated as CASSQELWRGNEKQFF.

The sample holds many counts of this clonotype. This chain connects TRBV7-3 to TRBJ2-3; D perhaps matches TRBD2 (6 bases). Germline V lookup: CDR1 SGHTA, CDR2 FQGTGA. V lost 5 bases to trimming and J lost 0 bases, with 15 bases between them. The CDR3 runs to 16 residues. The CDR3 spells CASSRVGGVSTDTQYF. The CDR3 bases are TGTGCCAGCAGCCGCGTCGGGGGAGTTAGCACAGATACGCAGTATTTT.

This chain uses TRBV7-6 with TRBJ1-2, with D tentatively TRBD1 (5 bases). The CDR3 runs 12 residues. V was pared by 1 base and J by 10 bases, with 10 bases between. CDR1 is SGHVS and CDR2 is FNYEAQ in the germline V gene. CDR3: CASSLGGTVYTF. The CDR3 nucleotides are TGTGCCAGCAGCTTAGGGGGCACAGTCTACACCTTC.

V is TRBV4-1 and J is TRBJ1-3; no firm D call. CDR3 length: 16 residues. V lost 1 base to trimming and J lost 0 bases, with 10 bases between them. Germline V gene data show CDR1 as MGHRA and CDR2 as YSYEKL. CDR3 bases: TGCGCCAGCAGCCAAGTTGGTTTGGGCTCTGGAAACACCATATATTTT. It specifies CASSQVGLGSGNTIYF.